Below are 14 T cell receptor beta chains sequenced from a single sample in a study of technical replicates of blood from a few donors. The assay was immunoSEQ multiplex PCR, and TCRdb's table has in-frame clones only and misses some. The table lists fewer than 100,000 clones, just under 95% of them singletons. The specimen sequenced was T cells isolated from PBMCs. The receptors shown here come from a human donor in good health.

This chain uses TRBV21-1 with TRBJ2-7; the D call TRBD1 from the table was never checked on the DNA. TRBV21-1 is a listed pseudogene. The CDR3 covers 15 residues. The CDR3 nucleotides are TGTGCCAGCAGCAAAGACAGGATGGGCTCCTACGAGCAGTACTTC. Translating it yields CASSKDRMGSYEQYF.

The chain joins TRBV5-6 to TRBJ2-1; D is perhaps TRBD2 (6 bases). This CDR3 contains 15 residues. Germline loops: CDR1 SGHDT, CDR2 YYEEEE. V was trimmed by 5 bases and J by 0 bases, leaving 12 bases between them. CDR3 coding DNA: TGTGCCAGCAGAGGCGGGGTTAGCTCCTACAATGAGCAGTTCTTC. This translates into CASRGGVSSYNEQFF.

The chain carries TRBV19 and TRBJ2-7; D is unresolved. CDR3 length: 13 residues. CDR1 is LNHDA and CDR2 is SQIVND in the germline V gene (reference sequence). V lost 1 base and J 3 bases, leaving 7 bases between the germline ends. The DNA of the CDR3 is TGTGCCAGTAGTATAGGCCAGAACTACGAGCAGTACTTC. This translates into CASSIGQNYEQYF.

The chain recombines TRBV20-1 with TRBJ2-2, with D hard to call. The CDR3 sequence is 11 residues long. Germline V gives CDR1 DFQATT, CDR2 SNEGSKA (reference sequence). The germline V and J ends were trimmed by 6 bases and 1 base, with 3 bases remaining between them. The chain's CDR3 is CSAWNTGELFF. In DNA form, the CDR3 reads TGCAGTGCCTGGAACACCGGGGAGCTGTTTTTT.

As DNA, the CDR3 is TGTGCCAGCAGTTACGCGGGCTATGGCTACACCTTC. This codes for CASSYAGYGYTF. This chain links TRBV6-5 with TRBJ1-2, with D unclear. Trimming cost V 2 bases and J 4 bases, with 5 bases left between them. Germline assignment: CDR1 MNHEY and CDR2 SVGAGI. This CDR3 has 12 residues.

This clone was detected only once. The genes are TRBV4-3 and TRBJ1-2; tentative D call: TRBD1 (5 bases). V shed 1 base and J shed 4 bases, with 10 bases lying between them. The CDR3 covers 14 residues. The germline gives CDR1 LGHNA, CDR2 YSLEER. CDR3 amino acids: CASSQGGTFYGYTF. Here the CDR3 DNA reads TGCGCCAGCAGCCAAGGAGGGACTTTCTATGGCTACACCTTC.

The rearrangement uses TRBV19 and TRBJ1-1; possibly TRBD1 for D (5 bases). CDR1 LNHDA and CDR2 SQIVND come from the germline V gene (reference sequence). This CDR3 has 13 amino acids. V was trimmed by 8 bases and J by 0 bases, leaving 10 bases between them. CDR3 nucleotides: TGTGCCAGTTATCCAGGGCTGAACACTGAAGCTTTCTTT. This gives the protein CASYPGLNTEAFF. Looking up the rest from reference TRBV19 and TRBJ1-1 gives the full variable domain: DGGITQSPKYLFRKEGQNVTLSCEQNLNHDAMYWYRQDPGQGLRLIYYSQIVNDFQKGDIAEGYSVSREKKESFPLTVTSAQKNPTAFYLCASYPGLNTEAFFGQGTRLTVV.

This chain joins TRBV18 and TRBJ1-5; TRBD1 matches at 7 bases. This CDR3 contains 17 residues. V lost 4 bases and J lost 0; bases outside the gene matches: 9. CDR1 and CDR2 from the germline V gene are KGHSH and LQKENI. The CDR3 DNA reads TGTGCCAGCTCACGTGAGGGGGCGCTTTTTAGCAATCAGCCCCAGCATTTT. Translating gives CASSREGALFSNQPQHF.

The V and J genes are TRBV4-3 and TRBJ2-7; TRBD1 matches at 9 bases. The germline V gene encodes CDR1 LGHNA and CDR2 YSLEER. Trimming took 4 bases from V and 5 from J; bases not matched to a gene: 3. The CDR3 has 13 residues. Here the CDR3 DNA reads TGCGCCAGCAGCCCGGACAGGGGAGACGAGCAGTACTTC. Protein product: CASSPDRGDEQYF.

The chain joins TRBV6-5 to TRBJ1-1; no clear D. Germline CDR1 is MNHEY and CDR2 is SVGAGI. The CDR3 is 15 amino acids. The V and J ends lost 6 bases and 0 bases respectively, with 14 bases between them. The CDR3 sequence is CASRLRTGLNTEAFF. The DNA of the CDR3 is TGTGCCAGCAGACTACGTACGGGTCTGAACACTGAAGCTTTCTTT.

The chain carries TRBV29-1 and TRBJ2-7, with D possibly matching TRBD1 (6 bases). Trimming left V 4 bases short and J 3 bases short, with 13 bases between. Per germline, CDR1 SQVTM and CDR2 ANQGSEA. This CDR3 region has 13 residues. The CDR3 sequence: CSVGPRGNYEQYF. CDR3 DNA sequence: TGCAGCGTTGGCCCAAGGGGGAACTACGAGCAGTACTTC.

CDR3 bases: TGCGCCAGCAGCCTAACGATGGCGAGGGATGAGCAGTTCTTC. It codes for CASSLTMARDEQFF. V and J are TRBV5-1 and TRBJ2-1, with a possible D match to TRBD2 (5 bases). V lost 4 bases and J lost 8, with 16 bases in between. Germline assignment: CDR1 SGHRS and CDR2 YFSETQ. This CDR3 is built from 14 residues.

The chain couples TRBV29-1 to TRBJ1-2; tentative D call: TRBD1 (6 bases). CDR1 is SQVTM, CDR2 ANQGSEA, per germline. Trimming took off 3 bases at V and 5 bases at J, with 16 bases between the two ends. CDR3 size: 14 residues. CDR3 in amino acids: CSVDKVGQRYGYTF. For the CDR3, the DNA is TGCAGCGTTGATAAGGTCGGACAGAGGTATGGCTACACCTTC.

V gene TRBV10-3 combines with J gene TRBJ1-1; 7 bases are shared with TRBD1. The length of the CDR3 is 13 residues. Germline CDR1 and CDR2: ENHRY and SYGVKD. J was trimmed by 8 bases and V by 4 bases; bases with no gene match: 7. CDR3 coding DNA: TGTGCCATCAGTGGGACAGGTATTATAGAAGCTTTCTTT. Its protein is CAISGTGIIEAFF.